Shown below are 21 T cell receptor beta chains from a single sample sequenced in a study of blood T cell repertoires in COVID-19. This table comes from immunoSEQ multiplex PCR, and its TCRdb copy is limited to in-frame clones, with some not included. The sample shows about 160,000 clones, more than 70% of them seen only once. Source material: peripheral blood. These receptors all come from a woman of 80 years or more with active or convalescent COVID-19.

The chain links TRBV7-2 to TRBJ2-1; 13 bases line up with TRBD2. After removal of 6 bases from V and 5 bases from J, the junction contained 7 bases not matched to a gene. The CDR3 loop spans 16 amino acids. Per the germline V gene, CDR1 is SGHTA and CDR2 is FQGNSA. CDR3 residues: CASRAPGLAGHNEQFF. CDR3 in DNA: TGTGCCAGCAGAGCCCCGGGACTAGCGGGACACAATGAGCAGTTCTTC.

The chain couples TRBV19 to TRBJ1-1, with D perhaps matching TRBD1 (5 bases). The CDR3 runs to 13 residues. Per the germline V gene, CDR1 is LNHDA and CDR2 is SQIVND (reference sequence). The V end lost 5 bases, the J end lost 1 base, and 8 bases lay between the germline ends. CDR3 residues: CASSGGTNTEAFF. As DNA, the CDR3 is TGTGCCAGTAGTGGGGGGACGAACACTGAAGCTTTCTTT.

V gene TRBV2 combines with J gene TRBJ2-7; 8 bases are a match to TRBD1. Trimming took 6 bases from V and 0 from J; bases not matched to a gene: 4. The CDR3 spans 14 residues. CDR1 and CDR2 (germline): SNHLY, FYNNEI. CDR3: CASRPGGASYEQYF. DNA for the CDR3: TGTGCCAGCAGACCAGGGGGCGCCTCCTACGAGCAGTACTTC.

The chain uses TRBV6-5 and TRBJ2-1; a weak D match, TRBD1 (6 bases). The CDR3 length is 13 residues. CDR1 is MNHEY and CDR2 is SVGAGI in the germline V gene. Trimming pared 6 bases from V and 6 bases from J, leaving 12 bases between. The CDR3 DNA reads TGTGCCAGCAGCAGGGACAACCTCAATGAGCAGTTCTTC. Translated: CASSRDNLNEQFF.

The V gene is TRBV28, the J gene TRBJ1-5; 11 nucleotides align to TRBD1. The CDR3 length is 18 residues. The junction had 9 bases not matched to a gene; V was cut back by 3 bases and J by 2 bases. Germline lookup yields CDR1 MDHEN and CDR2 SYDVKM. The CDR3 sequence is CASSFSGQGGVGNQPQHF. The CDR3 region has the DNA TGTGCCAGCAGTTTTTCGGGACAGGGGGGTGTTGGCAATCAGCCCCAGCATTTT.

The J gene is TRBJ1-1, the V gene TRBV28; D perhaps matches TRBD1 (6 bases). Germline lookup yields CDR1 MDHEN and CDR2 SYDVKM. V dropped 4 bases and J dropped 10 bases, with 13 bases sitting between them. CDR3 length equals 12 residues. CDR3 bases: TGTGCCAGCAGTTCCCAGGGACAACGAGCTTTCTTT. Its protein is CASSSQGQRAFF.

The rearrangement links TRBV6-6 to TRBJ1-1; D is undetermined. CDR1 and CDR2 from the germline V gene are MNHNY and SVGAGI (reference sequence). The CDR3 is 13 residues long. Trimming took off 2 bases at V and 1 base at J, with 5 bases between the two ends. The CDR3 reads CASSYNGNTEAFF. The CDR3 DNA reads TGTGCCAGCAGTTACAACGGGAACACTGAAGCTTTCTTT.

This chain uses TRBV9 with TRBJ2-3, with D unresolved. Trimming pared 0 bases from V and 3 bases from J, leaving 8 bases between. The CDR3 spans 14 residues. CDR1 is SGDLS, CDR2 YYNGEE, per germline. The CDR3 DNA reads TGTGCCAGCAGCGTAGATGGCGGAACAGATACGCAGTATTTT. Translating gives CASSVDGGTDTQYF.

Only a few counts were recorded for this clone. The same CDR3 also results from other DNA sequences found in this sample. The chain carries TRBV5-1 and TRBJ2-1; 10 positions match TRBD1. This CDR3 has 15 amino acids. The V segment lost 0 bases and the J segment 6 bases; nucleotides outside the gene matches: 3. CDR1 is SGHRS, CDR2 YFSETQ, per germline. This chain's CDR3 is CASSLGTGGFNEQFF. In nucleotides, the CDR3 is TGCGCCAGCAGCTTGGGGACAGGGGGATTCAATGAGCAGTTCTTC.

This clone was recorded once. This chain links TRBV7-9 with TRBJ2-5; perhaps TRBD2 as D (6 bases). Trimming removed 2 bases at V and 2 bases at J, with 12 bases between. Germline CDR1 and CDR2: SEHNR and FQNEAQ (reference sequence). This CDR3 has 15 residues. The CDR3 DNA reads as TGTGCCAGCAGCTTACCTGCGACTAGACAAGAGACCCAGTACTTC. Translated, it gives CASSLPATRQETQYF.

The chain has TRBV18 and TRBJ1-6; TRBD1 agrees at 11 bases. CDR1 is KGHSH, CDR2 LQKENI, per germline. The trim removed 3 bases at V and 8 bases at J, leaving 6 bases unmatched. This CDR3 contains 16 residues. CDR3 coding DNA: TGTGCCAGCTCACCCCTAACGGGACAGGGGGATTCACCCCTCCACTTT. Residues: CASSPLTGQGDSPLHF.

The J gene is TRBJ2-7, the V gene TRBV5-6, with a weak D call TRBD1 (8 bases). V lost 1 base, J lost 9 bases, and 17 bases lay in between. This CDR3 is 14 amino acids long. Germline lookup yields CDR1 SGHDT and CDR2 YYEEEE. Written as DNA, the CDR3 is TGTGCCAGCAGCTTGACAGGGGGGGTTCGCGGGCAGTACTTC. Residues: CASSLTGGVRGQYF.

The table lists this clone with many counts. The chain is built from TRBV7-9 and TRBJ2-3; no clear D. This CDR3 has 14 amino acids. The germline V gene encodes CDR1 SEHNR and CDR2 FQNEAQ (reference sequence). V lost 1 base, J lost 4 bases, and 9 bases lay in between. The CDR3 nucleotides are TGTGCCAGCAGCTTAGAAGTCAGCGCAGATACGCAGTATTTT. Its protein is CASSLEVSADTQYF.

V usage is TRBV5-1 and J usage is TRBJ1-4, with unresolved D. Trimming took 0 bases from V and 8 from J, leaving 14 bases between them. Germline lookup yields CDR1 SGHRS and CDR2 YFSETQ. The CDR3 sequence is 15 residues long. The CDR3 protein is CASSLAPGGEEKLFF. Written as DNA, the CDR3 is TGCGCCAGCAGCTTGGCCCCGGGAGGTGAGGAAAAACTGTTTTTT.

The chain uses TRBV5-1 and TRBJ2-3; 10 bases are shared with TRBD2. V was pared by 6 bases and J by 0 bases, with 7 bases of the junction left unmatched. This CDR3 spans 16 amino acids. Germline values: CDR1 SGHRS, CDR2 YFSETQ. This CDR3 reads CASNSLAGASTDTQYF. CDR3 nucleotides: TGCGCCAGCAATTCTCTAGCGGGAGCCAGCACAGATACGCAGTATTTT.

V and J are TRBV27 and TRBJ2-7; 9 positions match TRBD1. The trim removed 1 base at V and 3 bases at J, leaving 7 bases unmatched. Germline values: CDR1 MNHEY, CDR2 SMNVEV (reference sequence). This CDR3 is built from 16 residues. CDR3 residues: CASSLFPTGGGYEQYF. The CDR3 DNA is TGTGCCAGCAGTTTATTTCCGACAGGGGGTGGCTACGAGCAGTACTTC.

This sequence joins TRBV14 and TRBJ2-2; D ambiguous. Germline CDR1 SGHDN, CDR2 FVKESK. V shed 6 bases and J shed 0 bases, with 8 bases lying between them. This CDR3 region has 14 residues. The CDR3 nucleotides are TGTGCCAGCAGTATTCTCGCGAACACCGGGGAGCTGTTTTTT. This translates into CASSILANTGELFF.

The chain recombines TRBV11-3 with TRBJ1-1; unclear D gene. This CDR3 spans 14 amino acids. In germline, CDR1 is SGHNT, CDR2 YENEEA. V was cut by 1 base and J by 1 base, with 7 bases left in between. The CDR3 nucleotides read TGTGCCAGCAGCTTAGGTCGGGGGAACACTGAAGCTTTCTTT. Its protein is CASSLGRGNTEAFF. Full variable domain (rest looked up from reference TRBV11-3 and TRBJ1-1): EAGVVQSPRYKIIEKKQPVAFWCNPISGHNTLYWYLQNLGQGPELLIRYENEEAVDDSQLPKDRFSAERLKGVDSTLKIQPAELGDSAVYLCASSLGRGNTEAFFGQGTRLTVV.

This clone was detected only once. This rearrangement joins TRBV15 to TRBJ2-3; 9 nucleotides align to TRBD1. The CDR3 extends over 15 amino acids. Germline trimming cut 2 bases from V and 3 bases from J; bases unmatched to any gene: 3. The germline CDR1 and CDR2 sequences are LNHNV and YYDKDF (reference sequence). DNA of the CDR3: TGTGCCACCAGCAGACCGACAGGGGGGACAGATACGCAGTATTTT. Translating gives CATSRPTGGTDTQYF.

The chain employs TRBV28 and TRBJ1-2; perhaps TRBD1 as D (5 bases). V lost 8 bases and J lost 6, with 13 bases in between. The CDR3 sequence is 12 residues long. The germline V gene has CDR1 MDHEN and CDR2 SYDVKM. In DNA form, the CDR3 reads TGTGCCAGCCGGACGGGGGTTCATGGCTACACCTTC. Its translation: CASRTGVHGYTF.

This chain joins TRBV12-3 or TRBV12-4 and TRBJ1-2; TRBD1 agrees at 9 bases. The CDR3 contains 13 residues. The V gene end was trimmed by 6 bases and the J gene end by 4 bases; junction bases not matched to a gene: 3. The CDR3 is CASRTGGGYGYTF. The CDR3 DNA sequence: TGTGCCAGCAGGACAGGGGGGGGCTATGGCTACACCTTC.